One and the same sample provided the 2 T cell receptor beta chains below, sequenced in a study of T cell clonality in common variable immunodeficiency. TCRdb keeps only in-frame clones here, not all; method: immunoSEQ multiplex PCR. The data show some 50,000 clones, with none appearing a single time. Sequencing was carried out using peripheral blood mononuclear cells. The receptors come from a person aged 18-70 years in good health.

At least ten counts were recorded for this clone. The read finishes 3 residues shy of the CDR3 end, and the germline J gene is used to complete it. This chain joins TRBV19 and TRBJ2-7; D is unresolved. V gave up 5 bases and J gave up 0 bases, with 8 bases separating them. Germline CDR1 reads LNHDA; CDR2 reads SQIVND (reference sequence). There are 13 residues in the CDR3. CDR3 bases read: TGTGCCAGTAGTGCAGGTCTCTCCTACGAG. This sequence encodes CASSAGLSYE. The CDR3, in full, reads CASSAGLSYEQYF.

At least ten counts were recorded for this clone. The read comes to an end 3 residues before the CDR3 does, leaving the germline J gene to fill in the end. The chain uses TRBV10-3 and TRBJ2-1, with D perhaps TRBD2 (6 bases). V was cut by 4 bases and J by 5 bases, with 18 bases left in between. Germline V gene lookup returns CDR1 ENHRY and CDR2 SYGVKD. The length of the CDR3 is 16 residues. The CDR3 region is CAISARLVPPDNEQFF. The covered CDR3 bases are TGTGCCATCAGTGCCCGACTAGTTCCCCCCGACAATGAG.